This is a list of T cell receptor beta chains from one sample in a study of cytotoxic CD8 clonotypes in ibrutinib-treated CLL. Assay used: immunoSEQ multiplex PCR; TCRdb lists only in-frame clones, some missing. Seen here are some 70,000 clones, about two thirds observed once, and the top ten hold approximately 6%. The sample in question was PBMCs, obtained after 12 months of ibrutinib treatment. Receptor source: a human donor with chronic lymphocytic leukemia. CDR3s include the opening cysteine and the closing phenylalanine or tryptophan. The D gene is left open where the match is weak. Not all rows give a size; the values are once, few, many and, for expanded clones, a class.

D	V	size	J	CDR3	DNA
-	TRBV6-6	medium-sized	TRBJ2-3	CASSPGLHTDTQYF	TGTGCCAGCAGTCCGGGACTTCACACAGATACGCAGTATTTT
-	TRBV7-9	-	TRBJ2-1	CASSLVRSSYNEQFF	TGTGCCAGCAGCTTAGTACGAAGCTCCTACAATGAGCAGTTCTTC
-	TRBV2	few	TRBJ2-7	CASRPPYEQYF	TGTGCCAGCAGGCCACCCTACGAGCAGTACTTC
-	TRBV2	-	TRBJ2-5	CASSVRTGKETQYF	TGTGCCAGCAGTGTTCGGACTGGAAAAGAGACCCAGTACTTC
-	TRBV27	-	TRBJ1-2	CASSLTPRQYPLYGYTF	TGTGCCAGCAGCCTTACCCCAAGACAGTACCCCTTATATGGCTACACCTTC
TRBD2	TRBV19	-	TRBJ2-1	CASSLLAGARAEQFF	TGTGCCAGTAGCCTACTAGCGGGGGCCCGAGCTGAGCAGTTCTTC
-	TRBV2	-	TRBJ2-3	CASSSGTSTDTQYF	TGTGCCAGCAGTTCCGGGACTAGCACAGATACGCAGTATTTT
-	TRBV30	-	TRBJ1-1	CAWTRDIQAFF	TGTGCCTGGACCAGGGACATCCAAGCTTTCTTT
-	TRBV19	few	TRBJ1-2	CASSKRGGNYGYTF	TGTGCCAGTAGTAAACGAGGGGGTAACTATGGCTACACCTTC
-	TRBV20-1	-	TRBJ2-3	CSALGEDTQYF	TGCAGTGCCCTAGGGGAGGATACGCAGTATTTT
-	TRBV6-6	-	TRBJ2-1	CASSYESSYNEQFF	TGTGCCAGCAGTTACGAGAGCTCCTACAATGAGCAGTTCTTC
TRBD2	TRBV7-3	-	TRBJ2-1	CASSPGTTVYNEQFF	TGTGCCAGCTCCCCGGGGACTACGGTCTACAATGAGCAGTTCTTC
TRBD1	TRBV14	-	TRBJ1-4	CASSQEQGRWEKLFF	TGTGCCAGCAGCCAAGAACAGGGGCGGTGGGAAAAACTGTTTTTT
TRBD1	TRBV5-4	-	TRBJ2-1	CASKPGQNNEQFF	TGTGCCAGCAAACCGGGACAGAACAATGAGCAGTTCTTC
-	TRBV5-1	-	TRBJ1-2	CASSSDRIYGYTF	TGCGCCAGCAGCTCGGATAGAATCTATGGCTACACCTTC
TRBD2	TRBV15	-	TRBJ2-3	CATSIGGGATDTQYF	TGTGCCACCAGCATCGGCGGGGGGGCCACAGATACGCAGTATTTT
TRBD2	TRBV11-3	-	TRBJ2-7	CASSPTSGAIEQYF	TGTGCCAGCAGCCCGACTAGCGGGGCTATCGAGCAGTACTTC
-	TRBV10-3	-	TRBJ2-1	CAISDGWGGAYEQFF	TGTGCCATCAGTGATGGGTGGGGGGGCGCGTATGAGCAGTTCTTC
TRBD2	TRBV28	-	TRBJ2-3	CASSSGAGGPRTQYF	TGTGCCAGCAGCTCTGGGGCGGGGGGGCCCCGTACGCAGTATTTT
-	TRBV5-6	-	TRBJ1-5	CASSLRGNGQPQHF	TGTGCCAGCAGCTTGAGAGGGAATGGTCAGCCCCAGCATTTT
TRBD1	TRBV4-2	-	TRBJ2-7	CASSRDRESYEQYF	TGTGCCAGCAGCCGGGACAGGGAATCCTACGAGCAGTACTTC
-	TRBV4-1	many	TRBJ1-2	CASSQAGASPGGYTF	TGCGCCAGCAGCCAAGCCGGGGCCAGCCCCGGTGGCTACACCTTC
-	TRBV9	-	TRBJ1-6	CASSRTAAFNSPLHF	TGTGCCAGCAGCCGGACAGCCGCCTTTAATTCACCCCTCCACTTT
TRBD1	TRBV29-1	-	TRBJ1-2	CSVDYRTGGSGYTF	TGCAGCGTTGACTACCGGACAGGGGGTTCTGGCTACACCTTC
-	TRBV15	-	TRBJ2-7	CATSRDGRDAYEQYF	TGTGCCACCAGCAGAGATGGCAGGGACGCCTACGAGCAGTACTTC
-	TRBV6-1	-	TRBJ1-4	CASRTSGSNEKLFF	TGTGCCAGCCGGACCAGCGGGAGTAATGAAAAACTGTTTTTT
TRBD2	TRBV7-3	few	TRBJ2-2	CASSPNQDGLANTGELFF	TGTGCCAGCAGCCCAAACCAAGACGGACTAGCGAACACCGGGGAGCTGTTTTTT
-	TRBV7-9	-	TRBJ1-2	CASSFGGSRELLYGYTF	TGTGCCAGCAGCTTTGGGGGGTCTCGAGAACTCCTTTATGGCTACACCTTC
TRBD1	TRBV6-1	-	TRBJ1-2	CASSGQGLAYGYTF	TGTGCCAGCAGTGGACAGGGGTTGGCCTATGGCTACACCTTC
-	TRBV5-1	once	TRBJ1-2	CASSSGIGDNYGYTF	TGCGCCAGCAGCTCTGGTATAGGCGATAACTATGGCTACACCTTC
TRBD1	TRBV9	-	TRBJ2-7	CASSVPSRDREQYF	TGTGCCAGCAGCGTTCCGTCCCGGGACAGGGAGCAGTACTTC
TRBD1	TRBV11-2	-	TRBJ2-2	CASSVNRDRGYTGELFF	TGTGCCAGCAGCGTAAACCGGGACAGGGGATACACCGGGGAGCTGTTTTTT
TRBD1	TRBV28	few	TRBJ1-6	CASTLGDREFSPLHF	TGTGCCAGCACCCTGGGGGACAGGGAGTTCTCACCCCTCCACTTT